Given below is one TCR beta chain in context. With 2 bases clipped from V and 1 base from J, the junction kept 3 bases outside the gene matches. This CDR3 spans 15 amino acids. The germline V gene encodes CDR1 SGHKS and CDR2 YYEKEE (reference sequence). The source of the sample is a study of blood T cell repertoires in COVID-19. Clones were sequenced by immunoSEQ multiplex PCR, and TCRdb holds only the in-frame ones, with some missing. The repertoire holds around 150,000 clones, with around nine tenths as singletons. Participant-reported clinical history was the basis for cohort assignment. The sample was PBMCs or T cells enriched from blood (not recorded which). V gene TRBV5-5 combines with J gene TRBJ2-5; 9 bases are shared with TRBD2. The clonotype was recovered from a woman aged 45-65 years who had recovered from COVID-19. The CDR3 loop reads CASSFGGGAQETQYF. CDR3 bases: TGTGCCAGCAGCTTTGGCGGGGGGGCCCAAGAGACCCAGTACTTC.